The 8 T cell receptor beta chains in this list originate from one sample, sequenced in a study of cytomegalovirus exposure and HLA in healthy donors. Researchers ran the PCR with 60 Vbeta and 13 Jbeta primers. The assay was immunoSEQ multiplex PCR, and TCRdb's table has in-frame clones only and misses some. Of over 150,000 clones in the sample, about 83% were seen once. The sequencing input was PBMCs. Receptor source: a woman between 25 and 40 years old in good health and CMV-seronegative.

This sequence joins TRBV9 and TRBJ1-1, with a weak D call TRBD1 (6 bases). V lost 9 bases to trimming and J lost 5 bases, with 20 bases between them. Germline V gene data show CDR1 as SGDLS and CDR2 as YYNGEE. The CDR3 is 14 residues long. Here the CDR3 reads CATSQGPLGTEAFF. The CDR3 nucleotides read TGTGCCACCTCACAGGGTCCCCTTGGTACTGAAGCTTTCTTT.

V and J are TRBV19 and TRBJ1-5, with 8 positions matching TRBD1. The CDR3 has 13 residues. From germline, CDR1 is LNHDA and CDR2 SQIVND (reference sequence). V shed 8 bases and J 4 bases; nucleotides not matched to a gene: 4. CDR3 coding DNA: TGTGCCAGTTCGGACAGGGAAAATCAGCCCCAGCATTTT. This codes for CASSDRENQPQHF.

This chain uses TRBV19 with TRBJ1-3, with no clear D. Per the germline V gene, CDR1 is LNHDA and CDR2 is SQIVND (reference sequence). This CDR3 is 14 amino acids long. Trimming stripped 8 bases from V and 0 bases from J, with 11 bases between. Here the CDR3 DNA reads TGTGCCAGTGAGGCCCGGAGCTCTGGAAACACCATATATTTT. This translates into CASEARSSGNTIYF.

The chain recombines TRBV27 with TRBJ2-7; 10 bases are shared with TRBD2. Losses at the gene ends were 5 bases for V and 5 bases for J; bases not matched to a gene: 12. Germline CDR1 and CDR2: MNHEY and SMNVEV (reference sequence). The CDR3 consists of 16 residues. The CDR3 DNA reads as TGTGCCAGCAGTATATTGGCTAGCGGGGGAAGGAACGAGCAGTACTTC. Its translation: CASSILASGGRNEQYF.

The chain is built from TRBV5-4 and TRBJ2-1, with 8 positions matching TRBD2. Germline values: CDR1 SGHNT, CDR2 YYREEE (reference sequence). The CDR3 length is 13 residues. With 5 bases clipped from V and 8 bases from J, the junction kept 6 bases outside the gene matches. The CDR3 is CASRSERGHEQFF. CDR3 nucleotides: TGTGCCAGCAGATCCGAGCGGGGGCATGAGCAGTTCTTC.

This rearrangement joins TRBV27 to TRBJ2-2; no clear D. The CDR3 is made up of 11 amino acids. CDR1 and CDR2 (germline): MNHEY, SMNVEV (reference sequence). The V end was cut by 6 bases, the J end by 5 bases, with 4 bases between. The CDR3 reads CASSQTGELFF. The CDR3 bases are TGTGCCAGCAGCCAAACCGGGGAGCTGTTTTTT.

The rearrangement uses TRBV10-3 and TRBJ2-1; the match to TRBD2 covers 12 bases. The CDR3 extends over 15 amino acids. Germline values: CDR1 ENHRY, CDR2 SYGVKD. Trimming cost V 9 bases and J 9 bases; bases outside gene matches: 12. The CDR3 bases are TGTGCCATACAACCCCGGACTAGCGGGGATTCTGAGCAGTTCTTC. Protein product: CAIQPRTSGDSEQFF.

V usage is TRBV14 and J usage is TRBJ1-2; weak D call: TRBD1 (5 bases). Germline CDR1 SGHDN, CDR2 FVKESK. The CDR3 extends over 12 amino acids. The germline V and J ends were trimmed by 5 bases and 4 bases, with 8 bases remaining between them. The CDR3 loop is CASSRGGYGYTF. The DNA of the CDR3 is TGTGCCAGCAGCAGGGGCGGCTATGGCTACACCTTC.